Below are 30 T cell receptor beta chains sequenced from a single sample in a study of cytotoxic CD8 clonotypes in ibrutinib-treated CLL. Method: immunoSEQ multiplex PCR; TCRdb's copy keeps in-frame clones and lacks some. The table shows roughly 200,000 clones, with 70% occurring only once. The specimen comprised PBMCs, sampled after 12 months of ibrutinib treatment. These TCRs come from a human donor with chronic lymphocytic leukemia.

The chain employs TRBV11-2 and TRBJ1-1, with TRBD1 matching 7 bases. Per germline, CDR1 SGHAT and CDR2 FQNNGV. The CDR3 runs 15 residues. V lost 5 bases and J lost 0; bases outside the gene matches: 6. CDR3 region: CASSPRQGLNTEAFF. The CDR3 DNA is TGTGCCAGCAGCCCTAGACAGGGACTGAACACTGAAGCTTTCTTT.

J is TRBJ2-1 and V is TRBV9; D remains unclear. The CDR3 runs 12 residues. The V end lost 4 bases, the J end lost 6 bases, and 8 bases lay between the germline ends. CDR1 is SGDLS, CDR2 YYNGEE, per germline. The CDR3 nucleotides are TGTGCCAGCAGCTCGACGGCCAATGAGCAGTTCTTC. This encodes CASSSTANEQFF.

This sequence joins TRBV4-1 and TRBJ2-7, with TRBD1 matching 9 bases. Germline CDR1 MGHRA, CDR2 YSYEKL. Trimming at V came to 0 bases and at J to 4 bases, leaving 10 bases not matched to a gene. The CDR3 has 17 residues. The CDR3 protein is CASSQDRGTGRGYEQYF. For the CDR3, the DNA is TGCGCCAGCAGCCAAGATAGGGGGACAGGGCGAGGGTACGAGCAGTACTTC.

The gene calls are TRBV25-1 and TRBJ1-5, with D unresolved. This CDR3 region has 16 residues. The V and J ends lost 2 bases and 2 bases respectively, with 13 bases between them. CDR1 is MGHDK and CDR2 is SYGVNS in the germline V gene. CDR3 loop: CASSEGSRRGNQPQHF. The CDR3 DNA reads TGTGCCAGCAGTGAAGGTTCCCGTCGGGGCAATCAGCCCCAGCATTTT.

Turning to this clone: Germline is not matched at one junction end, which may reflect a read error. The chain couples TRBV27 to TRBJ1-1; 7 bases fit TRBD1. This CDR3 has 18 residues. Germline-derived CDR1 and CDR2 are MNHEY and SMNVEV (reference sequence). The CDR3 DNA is TGTGCCAGCAGTTCCTCAACCGGACAGGTTTGGAGGAACACTGAGGCTTTCTTT. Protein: CASSSSTGQVWRNTEAFF.

The CDR3 loop reads CASSIIRGLSAASQPQHF. The CDR3 DNA reads as TGTGCCAGTAGTATTATCAGGGGGCTTTCGGCGGCGAGTCAGCCCCAGCATTTT. The V gene is TRBV19, the J gene TRBJ1-5, with 8 bases fitting TRBD1. Germline assignment: CDR1 LNHDA and CDR2 SQIVND (reference sequence). The CDR3 runs to 18 residues. Trimming removed 3 bases from V and 6 bases from J; junction bases left unmatched: 16.

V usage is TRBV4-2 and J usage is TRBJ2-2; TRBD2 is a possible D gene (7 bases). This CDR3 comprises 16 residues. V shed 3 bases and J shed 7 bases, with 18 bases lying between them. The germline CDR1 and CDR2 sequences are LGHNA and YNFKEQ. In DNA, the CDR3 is TGTGCCAGCAGCCAGGGGGCTCGCGGGGAGGGCGGGGAGCTGTTTTTT. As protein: CASSQGARGEGGELFF.

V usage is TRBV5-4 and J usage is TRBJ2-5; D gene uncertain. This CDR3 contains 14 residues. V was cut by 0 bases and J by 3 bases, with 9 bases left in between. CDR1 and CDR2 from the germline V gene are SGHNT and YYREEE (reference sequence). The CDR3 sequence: CASSLGGQKETQYF. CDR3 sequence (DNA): TGTGCCAGCAGCTTGGGCGGCCAAAAAGAGACCCAGTACTTC.

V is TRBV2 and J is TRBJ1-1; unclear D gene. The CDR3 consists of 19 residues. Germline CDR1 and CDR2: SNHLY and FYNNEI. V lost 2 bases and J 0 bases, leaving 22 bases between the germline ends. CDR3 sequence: CASSESRRVPAGLNTEAFF. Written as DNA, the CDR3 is TGTGCCAGCAGTGAATCTAGACGGGTACCTGCTGGGTTGAACACTGAAGCTTTCTTT.

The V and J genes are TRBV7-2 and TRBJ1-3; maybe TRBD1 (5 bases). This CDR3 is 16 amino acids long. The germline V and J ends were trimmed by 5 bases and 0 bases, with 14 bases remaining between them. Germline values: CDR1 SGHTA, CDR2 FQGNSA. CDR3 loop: CASSVGTPRSGNTIYF. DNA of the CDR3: TGTGCCAGCAGCGTCGGGACTCCTCGCTCTGGAAACACCATATATTTT.

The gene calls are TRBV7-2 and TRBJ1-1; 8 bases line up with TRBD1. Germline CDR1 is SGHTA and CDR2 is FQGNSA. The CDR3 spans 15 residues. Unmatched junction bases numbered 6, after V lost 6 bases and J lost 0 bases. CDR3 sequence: CASSLRTGLNTEAFF. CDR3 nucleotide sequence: TGTGCCAGCAGTTTACGGACAGGGTTGAACACTGAAGCTTTCTTT.

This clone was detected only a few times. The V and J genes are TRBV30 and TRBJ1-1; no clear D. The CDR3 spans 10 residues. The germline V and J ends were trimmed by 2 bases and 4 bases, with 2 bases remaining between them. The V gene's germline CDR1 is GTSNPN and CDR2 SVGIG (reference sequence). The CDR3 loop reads CAWSLTEAFF. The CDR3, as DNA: TGTGCCTGGAGTCTCACTGAAGCTTTCTTT. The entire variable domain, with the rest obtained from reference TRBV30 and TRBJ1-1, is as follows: SQTIHQWPATLVQPVGSPLSLECTVEGTSNPNLYWYRQAAGRGLQLLFYSVGIGQISSEVPQNLSASRPQDRQFILSSKKLLLSDSGFYLCAWSLTEAFFGQGTRLTVV.

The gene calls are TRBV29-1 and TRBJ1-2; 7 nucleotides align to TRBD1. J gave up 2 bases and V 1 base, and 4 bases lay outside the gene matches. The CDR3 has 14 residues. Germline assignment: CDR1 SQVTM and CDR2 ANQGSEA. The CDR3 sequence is CSVEGQGVNYGYTF. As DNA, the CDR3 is TGCAGCGTTGAAGGGCAGGGGGTAAACTATGGCTACACCTTC.

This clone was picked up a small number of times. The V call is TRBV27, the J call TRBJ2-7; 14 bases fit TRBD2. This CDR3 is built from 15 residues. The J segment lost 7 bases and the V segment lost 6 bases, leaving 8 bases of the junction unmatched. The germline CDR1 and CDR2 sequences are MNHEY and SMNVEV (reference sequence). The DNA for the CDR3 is TGTGCCAGCAGGGCCGGGACTAGCGGGGGTTTAGAGCAGTACTTC. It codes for CASRAGTSGGLEQYF.

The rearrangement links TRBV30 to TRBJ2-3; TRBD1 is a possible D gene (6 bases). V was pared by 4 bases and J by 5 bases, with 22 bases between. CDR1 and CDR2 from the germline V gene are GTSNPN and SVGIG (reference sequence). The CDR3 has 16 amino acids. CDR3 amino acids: CAWKGVPGDVGDTQYF. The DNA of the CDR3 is TGTGCCTGGAAGGGGGTTCCAGGGGATGTAGGAGATACGCAGTATTTT.

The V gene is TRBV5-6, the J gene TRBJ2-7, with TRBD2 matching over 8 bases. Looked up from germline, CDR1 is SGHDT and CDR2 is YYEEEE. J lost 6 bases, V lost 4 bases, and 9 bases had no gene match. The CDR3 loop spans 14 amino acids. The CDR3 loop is CASSPGTRRVEQYF. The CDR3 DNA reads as TGTGCCAGCAGCCCCGGGACTAGGAGGGTCGAGCAGTACTTC.

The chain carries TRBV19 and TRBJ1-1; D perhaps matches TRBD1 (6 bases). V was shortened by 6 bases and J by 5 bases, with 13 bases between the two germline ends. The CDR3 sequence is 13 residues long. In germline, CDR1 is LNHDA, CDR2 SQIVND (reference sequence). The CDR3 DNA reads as TGTGCCAGTAGAAGTAACAGGGTAACTGAAGCTTTCTTT. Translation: CASRSNRVTEAFF.

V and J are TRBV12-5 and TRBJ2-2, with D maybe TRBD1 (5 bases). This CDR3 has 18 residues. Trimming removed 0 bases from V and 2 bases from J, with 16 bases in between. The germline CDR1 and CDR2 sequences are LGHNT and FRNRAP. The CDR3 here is CASGLVSDKGLNTGELFF. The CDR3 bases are TGTGCTAGTGGTTTGGTAAGCGATAAGGGGCTTAACACCGGGGAGCTGTTTTTT.

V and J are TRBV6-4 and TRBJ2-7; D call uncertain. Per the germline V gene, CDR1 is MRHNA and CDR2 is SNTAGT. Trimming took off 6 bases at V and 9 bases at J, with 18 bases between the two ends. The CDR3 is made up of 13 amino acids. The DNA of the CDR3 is TGTGCCAGCAGGGGTCTTTTTGCTACGAGGCAGTACTTC. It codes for CASRGLFATRQYF.

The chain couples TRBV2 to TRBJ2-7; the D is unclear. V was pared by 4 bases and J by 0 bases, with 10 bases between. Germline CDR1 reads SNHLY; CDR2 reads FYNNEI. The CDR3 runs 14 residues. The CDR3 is CASSVRFLSYEQYF. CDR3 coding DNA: TGTGCCAGCAGTGTCCGATTCCTCTCCTACGAGCAGTACTTC.

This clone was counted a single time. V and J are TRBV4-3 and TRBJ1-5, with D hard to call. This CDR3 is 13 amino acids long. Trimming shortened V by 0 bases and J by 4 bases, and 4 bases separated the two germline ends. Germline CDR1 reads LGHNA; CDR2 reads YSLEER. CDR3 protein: CASSQDGNQPQHF. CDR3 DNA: TGCGCCAGCAGCCAAGATGGGAATCAGCCCCAGCATTTT.

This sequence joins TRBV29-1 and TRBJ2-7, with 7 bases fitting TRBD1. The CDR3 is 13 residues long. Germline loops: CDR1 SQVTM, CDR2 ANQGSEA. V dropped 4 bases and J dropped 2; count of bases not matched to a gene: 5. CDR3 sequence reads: CSVGYQGAYEQYF. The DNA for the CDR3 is TGCAGCGTTGGATATCAGGGGGCCTACGAGCAGTACTTC.

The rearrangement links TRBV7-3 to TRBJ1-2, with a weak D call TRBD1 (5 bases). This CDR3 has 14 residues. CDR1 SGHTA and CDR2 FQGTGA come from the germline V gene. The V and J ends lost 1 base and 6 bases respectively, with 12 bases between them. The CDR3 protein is CASSLNAGRDGYTF. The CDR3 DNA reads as TGTGCCAGCAGCTTAAATGCGGGCAGGGATGGCTACACCTTC.

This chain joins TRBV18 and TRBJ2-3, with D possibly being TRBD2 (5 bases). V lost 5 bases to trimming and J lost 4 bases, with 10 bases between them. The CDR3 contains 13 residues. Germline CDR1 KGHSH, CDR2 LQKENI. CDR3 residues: CASSRTGADTQYF. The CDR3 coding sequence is TGTGCCAGCTCAAGGACCGGGGCAGATACGCAGTATTTT.

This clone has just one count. This CDR3 reads CASSFPGLAGVDEQFF. In DNA, the CDR3 is TGTGCCAGCAGTTTCCCTGGACTAGCGGGAGTCGATGAGCAGTTCTTC. The chain recombines TRBV27 with TRBJ2-1, with 13 nucleotides matching TRBD2. Germline CDR1 and CDR2: MNHEY and SMNVEV (reference sequence). CDR3 length: 16 residues. Trimming removed 3 bases from V and 8 bases from J; junction bases left unmatched: 7.

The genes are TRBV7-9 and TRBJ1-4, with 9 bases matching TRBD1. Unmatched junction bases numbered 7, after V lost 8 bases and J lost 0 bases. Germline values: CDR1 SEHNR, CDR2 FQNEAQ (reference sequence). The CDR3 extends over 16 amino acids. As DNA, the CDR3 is TGTGCCAGCGACGGACAGGGGACAGCAACTAATGAAAAACTGTTTTTT. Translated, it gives CASDGQGTATNEKLFF.

In DNA form, the CDR3 reads TGTGCCAGCAGCTTAGACAGCGGGGAGCTGTTTTTT. This translates into CASSLDSGELFF. The chain uses TRBV7-3 and TRBJ2-2, with a tentative D call TRBD1 (5 bases). Germline loops: CDR1 SGHTA, CDR2 FQGTGA. Deletions cut 2 bases from V and 7 bases from J, with 5 bases between. This CDR3 is 12 amino acids long. The full variable domain, in which reference TRBV7-3 and TRBJ2-2 provide the parts outside the CDR3, is GAGVSQTPSNKVTEKGKYVELRCDPISGHTALYWYRQSLGQGPEFLIYFQGTGAADDSGLPNDRFFAVRPEGSVSTLKIQRTERGDSAVYLCASSLDSGELFFGEGSRLTVL.

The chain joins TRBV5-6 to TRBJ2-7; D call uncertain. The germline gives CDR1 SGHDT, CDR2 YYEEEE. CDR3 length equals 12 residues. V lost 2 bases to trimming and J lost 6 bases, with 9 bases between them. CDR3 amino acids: CASSFRPREQYF. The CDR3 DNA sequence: TGTGCCAGCAGCTTTCGTCCTCGCGAGCAGTACTTC.

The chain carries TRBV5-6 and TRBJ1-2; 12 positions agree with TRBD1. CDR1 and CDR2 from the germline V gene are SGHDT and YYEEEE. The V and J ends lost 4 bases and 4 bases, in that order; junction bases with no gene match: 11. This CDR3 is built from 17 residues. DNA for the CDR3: TGTGCCAGCAGCCCCTCCGGGACAGGGGGCTTATTCTATGGCTACACCTTC. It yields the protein CASSPSGTGGLFYGYTF.

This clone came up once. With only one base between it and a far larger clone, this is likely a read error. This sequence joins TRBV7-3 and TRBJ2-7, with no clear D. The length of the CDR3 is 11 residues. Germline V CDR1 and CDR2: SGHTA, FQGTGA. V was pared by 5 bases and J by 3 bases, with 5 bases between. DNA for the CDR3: TGTGCCAGCAGCCCACACTACGAGCAGTACTTC. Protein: CASSPHYEQYF.